This T cell receptor (beta chain) originates from a study of blood T cell repertoires in COVID-19. At the level of the study: In each case, the material was cDNA or gDNA derived from T cells, B-cell-depleted T cells, or PBMCs.

In the study's own analysis: The assay estimated nucleated cells by amplifying reference gene primers. The assay was immunoSEQ multiplex PCR, and TCRdb's table has in-frame clones only and misses some. The V and J calls and clone size were taken over from that table, and D and trimming were inferred from the DNA. The table shows roughly 200,000 clones, with around 87% occurring only once. V was clipped by 7 bases and J by 2 bases, with 12 bases between them. CDR1 is MNHNY and CDR2 is SVGAGI in the germline V gene (reference sequence). This CDR3 is built from 14 residues. This sequence was found in a man aged 50-59 years with acute or convalescent COVID-19. The sequenced sample was peripheral blood. The chain is built from TRBV6-6 and TRBJ2-1; D may be TRBD1 (6 bases). The CDR3 coding sequence is TGTGCCAGCACTACCGGGACAACCTACAATGAGCAGTTCTTC. Residues: CASTTGTTYNEQFF.